Sequencing of this T cell receptor beta chain was carried out in a study of blood T cells in healthy people across ages. General study points: Researchers said unsorted PBMCs prevented a conclusive naive versus antigen-experienced comparison.

Researchers report isolating at least 6 million PBMCs per sample. Next came a second PCR, run for about 7 to 12 cycles, which used a sample-barcoded 5' primer along with a J-beta primer mix. Via MiXCR, TCRdb re-called the 5' RACE reads, giving one row per CDR3 protein. Altogether hundreds of thousands of distinct CDR3 sequences are present, 25% being singletons, with the ten largest covering more than 8.5%. Comment on this clonotype: As yet, its antigen is unknown.

The same data also contributed to another study, on T cells of mothers and their children. Per that study: Related pairs of mothers and children showed slightly higher, non-significant overlap versus unrelated pairs.

Sequencing used blood. The sequence came from a boy aged 10-17 years in good health.

The CDR3 DNA reads as TGCAGTGCTAGAGATCGAAAGGGGCTTCGAGAGACCCAGTACTTC. Translated: CSARDRKGLRETQYF. The rearrangement uses TRBV20-1 and TRBJ2-5; D might be TRBD1 (5 bases). Germline CDR1 and CDR2: DFQATT and SNEGSKA (reference sequence). V lost 0 bases, J lost 4 bases, and 15 bases lay in between. This CDR3 has 15 amino acids.